This T cell receptor beta chain stems from a study of blood T cell repertoires in COVID-19. Overall study: Some COVID-19 samples were acute and others convalescent; all came from the United States, Italy and Spain. T cells, B-cell-depleted T cells, or PBMCs provided the cDNA or gDNA that served as material.

The germline V and J ends were trimmed by 8 bases and 0 bases, with 12 bases remaining between them. This CDR3 is built from 14 residues. Germline loops: CDR1 SGHTA, CDR2 FQGNSA. This clone appeared a single time. As processed by the authors: By means of reference gene primer amplification, nucleated cell counts were estimated. Sequencing was performed with immunoSEQ multiplex PCR; in TCRdb, only in-frame clones are kept and a portion is missing. The DNA gave D and trimming, while V, J and clone size come from that table. The data show roughly 68,000 clones, approximately 79% seen once. The receptor comes from a woman between 45 and 65 years old with acute or convalescent COVID-19. Material: peripheral blood. The chain employs TRBV7-2 and TRBJ2-3, with D unresolved. The CDR3 spells CASARFTSTDTQYF. The CDR3 DNA is TGTGCCAGCGCGCGGTTCACTAGCACAGATACGCAGTATTTT.